The 7 T cell receptor beta chains below all came from one sample that was sequenced in a study of blood T cell repertoires in COVID-19. Here immunoSEQ multiplex PCR was the method, and the copy in TCRdb shows in-frame clones only, minus some. In the table there are 70,000 to 90,000 clones, around 88% of which are singletons. What was sequenced was peripheral blood. The receptors here all came from a man aged 55 to 70 with acute or convalescent COVID-19.

The chain employs TRBV30 and TRBJ1-1; no clear D. CDR3 length equals 13 residues. Germline CDR1 and CDR2: GTSNPN and SVGIG (reference sequence). Trimming pared 3 bases from V and 2 bases from J, leaving 10 bases between. The CDR3 DNA is TGTGCCTGGAGCGCGCAGGTTAACACTGAAGCTTTCTTT. This encodes CAWSAQVNTEAFF.

CDR3 amino acids: CASSIGTTGYTF. The CDR3, as DNA: TGTGCCAGCAGTATAGGGACAACTGGCTACACCTTC. The V gene is TRBV28, the J gene TRBJ1-2; D possibly corresponds to TRBD1 (6 bases). CDR1 and CDR2 from the germline V gene are MDHEN and SYDVKM. Trimming stripped 5 bases from V and 7 bases from J, with 11 bases between. This CDR3 has 12 residues.

The chain has TRBV19 and TRBJ1-1; D gene uncertain. CDR3 size: 14 residues. Between the trimmed V and J ends, which lost 3 bases and 1 base, there was a span of 9 bases. Germline V CDR1 and CDR2: LNHDA, SQIVND (reference sequence). The CDR3 is CASSIAGKNTEAFF. The CDR3 nucleotides are TGTGCCAGTAGTATCGCGGGCAAGAACACTGAAGCTTTCTTT.

This sequence joins TRBV19 and TRBJ1-1, with a possible D match to TRBD1 (5 bases). The germline V gene encodes CDR1 LNHDA and CDR2 SQIVND (reference sequence). The CDR3 has 15 amino acids. Trimming removed 0 bases at V and 1 base at J, with 9 bases between. This CDR3 is CASSIDWGRNTEAFF. CDR3 DNA: TGTGCCAGTAGTATAGATTGGGGCAGGAACACTGAAGCTTTCTTT.

The chain has TRBV7-2 and TRBJ1-5, with TRBD1 identical over 8 bases. The CDR3 extends over 15 amino acids. The J segment lost 11 bases and the V segment lost 5 bases, leaving 14 bases of the junction unmatched. CDR1 and CDR2 (germline): SGHTA, FQGNSA. The CDR3 DNA follows: TGTGCCAGCAGCCAAGATCCAGGGGGCAGCAGTTCCCAGCATTTT. Protein product: CASSQDPGGSSSQHF.

The chain is built from TRBV6-6 and TRBJ2-5, with D perhaps matching TRBD2 (7 bases). V was trimmed by 2 bases and J by 4 bases, leaving 17 bases between them. This CDR3 is built from 16 residues. Germline CDR1 MNHNY, CDR2 SVGAGI (reference sequence). The CDR3 here is CASSYGGGRLRETQYF. The CDR3 region has the DNA TGTGCCAGCAGTTACGGGGGGGGGCGACTGAGAGAGACCCAGTACTTC.

The chain has TRBV10-1 and TRBJ1-2; D gene ambiguous. Germline-derived CDR1 and CDR2 are WNHNN and SYGVQD (reference sequence). Trimming took 3 bases from V and 5 from J, leaving 7 bases between them. The CDR3 is made up of 12 amino acids. CDR3 amino acids: CASSDGEYGYTF. In DNA, the CDR3 is TGCGCCAGCAGTGACGGAGAGTATGGCTACACCTTC.